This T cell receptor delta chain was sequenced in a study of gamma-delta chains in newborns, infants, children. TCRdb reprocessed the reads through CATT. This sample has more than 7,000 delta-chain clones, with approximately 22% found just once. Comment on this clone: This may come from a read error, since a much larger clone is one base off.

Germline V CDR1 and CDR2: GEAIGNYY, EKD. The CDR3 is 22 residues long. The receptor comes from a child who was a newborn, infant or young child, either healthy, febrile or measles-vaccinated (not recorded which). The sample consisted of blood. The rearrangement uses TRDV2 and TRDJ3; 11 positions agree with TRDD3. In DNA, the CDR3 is TGTGCCTGTGACACACAGGGCAACTGGGGGATAGAACCCTCCTGGAACACCCGACAGATGTTTTTC. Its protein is CACDTQGNWGIEPSWNTRQMFF.